This T cell receptor beta chain was observed in a study of patients and donors after allogeneic stem cell transplantation. TCRdb reprocessed the RT-PCR reads with MiXCR, giving one entry per CDR3 protein. The sample shows about a million distinct CDR3 sequences, roughly 18% of them seen only once. The germline V gene encodes CDR1 KGHSH and CDR2 LQKENI. V lost 3 bases and J 5 bases, leaving 13 bases between the germline ends. The CDR3 is 14 residues long. Sequencing input: blood, either unsorted or a sorted T cell fraction (not recorded which). The clonotype comes from a human donor who was either an allogeneic HSCT recipient or a stem cell or donor lymphocyte infusion donor (not recorded which). It is not recorded whose cells these are; they may come from a transplant donor. The chain has TRBV18 and TRBJ1-1, with D unclear. CDR3 DNA: TGTGCCAGCTCACCCACCATTAAGGTGACTGAAGCTTTCTTT. This codes for CASSPTIKVTEAFF.